The 22 T cell receptor beta chains below come from one sample, sequenced in a study of blood T cell repertoires in COVID-19. The assay was immunoSEQ multiplex PCR, and TCRdb's table has in-frame clones only and misses some. The sample includes some 670,000 clones, 70% to 90% of them seen just once. Specimen: peripheral blood. These receptor sequences come from a woman between 18 and 29 years old with acute or convalescent COVID-19.

V gene TRBV7-3 combines with J gene TRBJ1-1; D may be TRBD1 (6 bases). CDR1 is SGHTA, CDR2 FQGTGA, per germline. Deletions cut 6 bases from V and 6 bases from J, with 17 bases between. The CDR3 has 14 amino acids. The CDR3 nucleotides are TGTGCCAGCAGTTCAGGGGCCGAAATCTCTGAAGCTTTCTTT. Translation gives CASSSGAEISEAFF. Together with reference TRBV7-3 and TRBJ1-1, the CDR3 gives the full variable domain: GAGVSQTPSNKVTEKGKYVELRCDPISGHTALYWYRQSLGQGPEFLIYFQGTGAADDSGLPNDRFFAVRPEGSVSTLKIQRTERGDSAVYLCASSSGAEISEAFFGQGTRLTVV.

The CDR3 loop is CASSLDGDRLLFSGNTIYF. The CDR3 DNA follows: TGTGCCAGCAGCTTAGATGGGGACAGGCTCCTCTTTTCTGGAAACACCATATATTTT. The rearrangement links TRBV7-9 to TRBJ1-3, with 8 nucleotides matching TRBD1. J gave up 1 base and V 1 base, and 12 bases lay outside the gene matches. The CDR3 covers 19 residues. Germline V gives CDR1 SEHNR, CDR2 FQNEAQ (reference sequence). Combining the CDR3 with reference TRBV7-9 and TRBJ1-3 gives the whole variable domain DTGVSQNPRHKITKRGQNVTFRCDPISEHNRLYWYRQTLGQGPEFLTYFQNEAQLEKSRLLSDRFSAERPKGSFSTLEIQRTEQGDSAMYLCASSLDGDRLLFSGNTIYFGEGSWLTVV.

This chain connects TRBV3-1 (or the pseudogene TRBV3-2) to TRBJ2-1; the D gene is possibly TRBD1 (5 bases). The CDR3 spans 13 residues. The V gene's germline CDR1 is LGHDT and CDR2 YNNKEL (reference sequence). The germline V and J ends were trimmed by 2 bases and 8 bases, with 10 bases remaining between them. CDR3 amino acids: CASSQLEGDEQFF. The CDR3 bases are TGTGCCAGCAGCCAACTCGAAGGGGATGAGCAGTTCTTC.

The chain is built from TRBV27 and TRBJ1-1, with D unresolved. V shed 4 bases and J shed 5 bases, with 17 bases lying between them. This CDR3 has 15 amino acids. The germline gives CDR1 MNHEY, CDR2 SMNVEV (reference sequence). The CDR3 region has the DNA TGTGCCAGCAGTTCAGGTTACGGAACCCAGACTGAAGCTTTCTTT. As protein: CASSSGYGTQTEAFF.

The rearrangement links TRBV19 to TRBJ1-4; unclear D gene. Trimming shortened V by 5 bases and J by 1 base, and 8 bases separated the two germline ends. This CDR3 region has 14 residues. Germline CDR1 and CDR2: LNHDA and SQIVND (reference sequence). The CDR3 DNA is TGTGCCAGTAGTTACGGACTAACTAATGAAAAACTGTTTTTT. Its protein product is CASSYGLTNEKLFF.

This clone was picked up one time. This sequence joins TRBV7-9 and TRBJ1-5; weak D call: TRBD1 (5 bases). This CDR3 is 16 amino acids long. With 8 bases removed from V and 0 bases from J, the gap between germline ends came to 17 bases. CDR1 SEHNR and CDR2 FQNEAQ come from the germline V gene (reference sequence). The CDR3 is CASGEGAAFSNQPQHF. As DNA, the CDR3 is TGTGCCAGCGGAGAAGGGGCCGCCTTTAGCAATCAGCCCCAGCATTTT.

The chain employs TRBV6-5 and TRBJ2-1, with 8 positions matching TRBD1. Germline values: CDR1 MNHEY, CDR2 SVGAGI. The CDR3 runs 14 residues. Trimming cost V 5 bases and J 8 bases; bases outside gene matches: 8. Here the CDR3 DNA reads TGTGCCAGCAGTCTTCGGACAGGGTACCATGAGCAGTTCTTC. It codes for CASSLRTGYHEQFF.

This chain links TRBV19 with TRBJ2-7; possible D gene TRBD2, 5 bases. The CDR3 is 15 residues long. V lost 4 bases, J lost 2 bases, and 15 bases lay in between. The germline V gene encodes CDR1 LNHDA and CDR2 SQIVND (reference sequence). This chain's CDR3 is CASSTSRVPTYEQYF. CDR3 nucleotide sequence: TGTGCCAGTAGTACTTCGCGGGTTCCCACCTACGAGCAGTACTTC.

This CDR3 is CASRRQQGMNTEAFF. CDR3 nucleotides: TGTGCCAGCAGACGTCAACAGGGGATGAACACTGAAGCTTTCTTT. The chain couples TRBV6-6 to TRBJ1-1; 7 bases align to TRBD1. Trimming cost V 6 bases and J 0 bases; bases outside gene matches: 7. Germline V gene data show CDR1 as MNHNY and CDR2 as SVGAGI (reference sequence). The CDR3 contains 15 residues.

The CDR3 nucleotides read TGTGCCAGCAGTCAATTGTATAGCTCCTACGAGCAGTACTTC. This encodes CASSQLYSSYEQYF. The chain couples TRBV6-5 to TRBJ2-7; the D is unclear. The V gene's germline CDR1 is MNHEY and CDR2 SVGAGI. Trimming removed 5 bases at V and 0 bases at J, with 11 bases between. The CDR3 length is 14 residues.

The chain links TRBV9 to TRBJ1-3, with a possible D match to TRBD1 (5 bases). This CDR3 has 15 residues. V was pared by 3 bases and J by 2 bases, with 12 bases between. Germline values: CDR1 SGDLS, CDR2 YYNGEE. CDR3 DNA: TGTGCCAGCAGCGATTTGCAGGGAACTGGAAACACCATATATTTT. Protein: CASSDLQGTGNTIYF.

The chain carries TRBV4-3 and TRBJ1-4, with D perhaps matching TRBD1 (5 bases). V gave up 0 bases and J gave up 8 bases, with 22 bases separating them. The CDR3 sequence is 18 residues long. Germline V lookup: CDR1 LGHNA, CDR2 YSLEER. The CDR3 sequence is CASSQDSWEAREEEKLFF. CDR3 in DNA: TGCGCCAGCAGCCAAGATTCGTGGGAGGCCAGGGAGGAAGAAAAACTGTTTTTT.

The J gene is TRBJ1-2, the V gene TRBV30; D is unresolved. Trimming shortened V by 1 base and J by 9 bases, and 12 bases separated the two germline ends. CDR1 is GTSNPN and CDR2 is SVGIG in the germline V gene (reference sequence). CDR3 size: 12 residues. This CDR3 is CAWSAAGLRYTF. The DNA for the CDR3 is TGTGCCTGGAGTGCGGCGGGCTTGCGCTACACCTTC.

The chain carries TRBV5-1 and TRBJ1-6, with a tentative D call TRBD1 (6 bases). The germline V gene has CDR1 SGHRS and CDR2 YFSETQ. The CDR3 is made up of 18 amino acids. V lost 1 base and J 0 bases, leaving 14 bases between the germline ends. The CDR3 here is CASSLSRGLSSYNSPLHF. As DNA, the CDR3 is TGCGCCAGCAGCTTGAGCAGGGGCCTAAGCTCCTATAATTCACCCCTCCACTTT.

For the CDR3, the DNA is TGTGCCAGCAGCCCGGATCGGGGGGCGATCGGGGAGCTGTTTTTT. It yields the protein CASSPDRGAIGELFF. This chain joins TRBV7-9 and TRBJ2-2; D possibly corresponds to TRBD2 (7 bases). From germline, CDR1 is SEHNR and CDR2 FQNEAQ (reference sequence). Trimming removed 5 bases at V and 7 bases at J, with 17 bases between. This CDR3 has 15 residues.

J is TRBJ2-1 and V is TRBV6-4, with 8 bases identical to TRBD2. Germline V gives CDR1 MRHNA, CDR2 SNTAGT. Trimming took 4 bases from V and 5 from J; bases not matched to a gene: 7. The CDR3 length is 15 residues. The CDR3: CASSVSGDRNNEQFF. DNA of the CDR3: TGTGCCAGCAGTGTTAGCGGGGACCGTAACAATGAGCAGTTCTTC.

This clone was counted only a few times. The rearrangement uses TRBV19 and TRBJ2-3, with 7 positions matching TRBD2. The CDR3 extends over 14 amino acids. V shed 8 bases and J 3 bases; nucleotides not matched to a gene: 8. CDR1 is LNHDA and CDR2 is SQIVND in the germline V gene (reference sequence). CDR3 sequence (DNA): TGTGCCAGTTCTCCATGGGGGGGAACAGATACGCAGTATTTT. Its translation: CASSPWGGTDTQYF.

The chain combines TRBV24-1 with TRBJ1-3; TRBD1 is a possible D gene (6 bases). This CDR3 is built from 16 residues. The V end was cut by 8 bases, the J end by 5 bases, with 21 bases between. The germline V gene encodes CDR1 KGHDR and CDR2 SFDVKD. CDR3 sequence (DNA): TGTGCCACCATCTGGCGGGGGGCGCCGGGGAGAAACACCATATATTTT. This gives the protein CATIWRGAPGRNTIYF.

The J gene is TRBJ1-5, the V gene TRBV12-3 or TRBV12-4; D is unclear. Trimming stripped 5 bases from V and 11 bases from J, with 16 bases between. CDR3 length: 13 residues. The CDR3 DNA is TGTGCCAGCAGTGCCGTAAACTCTTTGGCCCAGCATTTT. Translation: CASSAVNSLAQHF.

This clone occurred once. V and J are TRBV27 and TRBJ2-1; D is possibly TRBD1 (6 bases). Germline-derived CDR1 and CDR2 are MNHEY and SMNVEV (reference sequence). Trimming took 6 bases from V and 1 from J, leaving 19 bases between them. This CDR3 is built from 17 residues. CDR3 DNA sequence: TGTGCCAGCAGCTATGACCTTGGACAGCGATCCTACAATGAGCAGTTCTTC. Translating it yields CASSYDLGQRSYNEQFF.

This sequence joins TRBV6-5 and TRBJ2-3; 8 nucleotides line up with TRBD2. V lost 3 bases, J lost 7 bases, and 12 bases stayed unmatched. Looked up from germline, CDR1 is MNHEY and CDR2 is SVGAGI. CDR3 size: 16 residues. The CDR3 DNA reads TGTGCCAGCAGTTATCAGCGGGGGCCCCCTTCCAATACGCAGTATTTT. Its protein product is CASSYQRGPPSNTQYF.

This chain joins TRBV7-9 and TRBJ1-2, with D perhaps matching TRBD1 (5 bases). The CDR3 has 14 amino acids. The V end lost 3 bases, the J end lost 6 bases, and 14 bases lay between the germline ends. Germline V gene lookup returns CDR1 SEHNR and CDR2 FQNEAQ (reference sequence). This CDR3 is CASSLVRVGHGYTF. The CDR3 DNA is TGTGCCAGCAGCTTGGTCAGGGTCGGGCATGGCTACACCTTC.